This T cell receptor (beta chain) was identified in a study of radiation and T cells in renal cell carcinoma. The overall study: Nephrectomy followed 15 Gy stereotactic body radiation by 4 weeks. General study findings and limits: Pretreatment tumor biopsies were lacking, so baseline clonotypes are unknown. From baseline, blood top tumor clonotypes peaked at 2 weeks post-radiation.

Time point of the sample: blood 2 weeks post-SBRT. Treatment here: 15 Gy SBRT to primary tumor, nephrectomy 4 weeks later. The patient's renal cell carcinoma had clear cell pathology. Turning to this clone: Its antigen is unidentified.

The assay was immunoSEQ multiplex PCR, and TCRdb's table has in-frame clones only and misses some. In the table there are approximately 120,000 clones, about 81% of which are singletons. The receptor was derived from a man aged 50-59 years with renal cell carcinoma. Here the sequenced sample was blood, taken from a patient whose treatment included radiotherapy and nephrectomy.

CDR3 sequence (DNA): TGTGCCAGCAGCGCGGACAGGGGAAAAGAGACCCAGTACTTC. This encodes CASSADRGKETQYF. The rearrangement uses TRBV11-2 and TRBJ2-5, with TRBD1 matching over 9 bases. This CDR3 has 14 residues. Germline-derived CDR1 and CDR2 are SGHAT and FQNNGV. Losses at the gene ends were 5 bases for V and 3 bases for J; bases not matched to a gene: 4.